The rows below give T cell receptor beta chains drawn from one sample of a study of identical twins. TCRdb processed the 5' RACE reads anew with MiXCR; each CDR3 protein has one entry. In the table there are about 340,000 distinct CDR3 sequences, about 12% of which are singletons. These same data were also listed under a study on yellow fever vaccine responses in identical twins.

The source material was CD8+ T cells sorted from blood. These receptors were taken from a woman younger than 30 in good health. CDR3s include the opening cysteine and the closing phenylalanine or tryptophan. A D gene is named only where the DNA matches it firmly. Some rows mark clone size as missing; the rest say once, few, many or name a class of expanded clone.

v_call	clone_size	j_call	cdr3_length	d_call	cdr3_aa	cdr3_nt
TRBV15	.	TRBJ1-1	13	.	CATAGLRFTEAFF	TGTGCCACAGCGGGACTCAGGTTCACTGAAGCTTTCTTT
TRBV12-3/TRBV12-4	few	TRBJ2-1	14	.	CASSNVGANNEQFF	TGTGCCAGCAGTAACGTAGGGGCTAACAATGAGCAGTTCTTC
TRBV29-1	many	TRBJ2-7	11	.	CSVVRGYEQYF	TGCAGCGTTGTAAGGGGCTACGAGCAGTACTTC
TRBV7-9	.	TRBJ1-2	14	TRBD1	CASSYGGGAAGYTF	TGTGCCAGCAGCTATGGAGGGGGCGCAGCCGGCTACACCTTC
TRBV4-1	few	TRBJ2-3	15	TRBD2	CASSLGLAGAGTQYF	TGCGCCAGCAGCCTTGGACTAGCGGGGGCCGGTACGCAGTATTTT
TRBV14	.	TRBJ1-1	12	TRBD1	CASSYRTGEAFF	TGTGCCAGCAGCTACCGGACAGGTGAAGCTTTCTTT
TRBV28	.	TRBJ2-5	14	.	CASSLLWGQETQYF	TGTGCCAGCAGTTTACTCTGGGGGCAAGAGACCCAGTACTTC
TRBV6-5	.	TRBJ2-7	14	TRBD2	CASSYGAGAYEQYF	TGTGCCAGCAGTTACGGGGCGGGAGCGTACGAGCAGTACTTC
TRBV6-1	few	TRBJ2-5	15	.	CASAPVGGRQETQYF	TGTGCCAGCGCACCCGTGGGGGGTCGTCAAGAGACCCAGTACTTC
TRBV20-1	many	TRBJ2-3	14	.	CSARDTASTDTQYF	TGCAGTGCTAGGGACACAGCTAGCACAGATACGCAGTATTTT
TRBV5-1	few	TRBJ2-1	16	.	CASSLEEPSSYNEQFF	TGCGCCAGCAGCTTGGAAGAGCCTTCCTCCTACAATGAGCAGTTCTTC
TRBV2	.	TRBJ2-1	14	.	CASSPMSRPHEQFF	TGTGCCAGCAGCCCCATGTCCCGGCCCCATGAGCAGTTCTTC
TRBV25-1	once	TRBJ2-5	14	.	CASSDVSGAETQYF	TGTGCCAGCAGTGATGTATCGGGGGCAGAGACCCAGTACTTC
TRBV7-9	.	TRBJ2-1	13	.	CASSFGVGDEQFF	TGTGCCAGCAGCTTTGGAGTTGGGGATGAGCAGTTCTTC
TRBV24-1	.	TRBJ2-5	16	.	CATSDIGTVGGGTQYF	TGTGCCACCAGTGACATCGGGACGGTCGGAGGGGGGACCCAGTACTTC
TRBV7-6	.	TRBJ2-3	16	TRBD1	CASSTSGTGNTDTQYF	TGTGCCAGCAGCACTTCTGGGACAGGGAACACAGATACGCAGTATTTT
TRBV2	.	TRBJ2-3	16	TRBD1	CASEPPGQGIADTQYF	TGTGCCAGCGAGCCCCCGGGACAGGGGATCGCAGATACGCAGTATTTT
TRBV6-2/TRBV6-3	few	TRBJ2-1	14	.	CASSYAEIYNEQFF	TGTGCCAGCAGTTACGCGGAGATATACAATGAGCAGTTCTTC
TRBV11-1	.	TRBJ2-3	18	TRBD1	CASSFPLQGQGITDTQYF	TGTGCCAGCAGCTTTCCGTTGCAGGGACAGGGTATAACAGATACGCAGTATTTT
TRBV4-2	.	TRBJ1-2	14	.	CASSHEGAPDGYTF	TGTGCCAGCAGCCACGAAGGGGCCCCGGATGGCTACACCTTC
TRBV2	few	TRBJ2-7	13	.	CASLGTPTYEQYF	TGTGCCAGCCTTGGGACTCCCACCTACGAGCAGTACTTC
TRBV7-9	.	TRBJ2-7	17	TRBD2	CASSPRVGTSGSYEQYF	TGTGCCAGCAGCCCAAGAGTGGGGACTAGCGGGAGCTACGAGCAGTACTTC
TRBV28	.	TRBJ1-2	16	TRBD1	CASNRQGQNPHYGYTF	TGTGCCAGCAATAGACAGGGACAAAATCCCCATTATGGCTACACCTTC
TRBV19	few	TRBJ2-7	13	.	CASSISQGYEQYF	TGTGCCAGTAGTATTTCGCAGGGCTACGAGCAGTACTTC
TRBV19	many	TRBJ2-1	15	.	CASSIDLSAGGEQFF	TGTGCCAGTAGTATAGATCTATCGGCCGGGGGTGAGCAGTTCTTC
TRBV20-1	few	TRBJ2-7	20	TRBD2	CSARDRGYTPTSGASYEQYF	TGCAGTGCTAGAGATAGAGGTTACACACCAACTAGCGGGGCTTCCTACGAGCAGTACTTC
TRBV4-2	.	TRBJ2-2	14	.	CASSPASVAGELFF	TGTGCCAGCAGCCCGGCGTCCGTCGCCGGGGAGCTGTTTTTT
TRBV3-1	.	TRBJ2-1	13	TRBD1	CASSQDRANEQFF	TGTGCCAGCAGCCAGGACAGGGCCAATGAGCAGTTCTTC
TRBV12-3/TRBV12-4	few	TRBJ2-1	13	.	CASTRARGDEQFF	TGTGCCAGCACACGGGCCCGTGGGGATGAGCAGTTCTTC
TRBV24-1	few	TRBJ2-3	15	.	CATSDLEGGAYTQYF	TGTGCCACCAGTGATTTGGAGGGGGGAGCTTATACGCAGTATTTT
TRBV5-6	many	TRBJ2-7	11	.	CASSTGGEQYF	TGTGCCAGCTCTACGGGTGGCGAGCAGTACTTC
TRBV15	many	TRBJ2-1	13	.	CATSRGLDGEQFF	TGTGCCACCAGCAGGGGGCTAGATGGTGAGCAGTTCTTC
TRBV28	few	TRBJ2-2	16	TRBD2	CASSPYTSENTGELFF	TGTGCCAGCAGTCCCTATACTAGCGAGAACACCGGGGAGCTGTTTTTT
TRBV29-1	few	TRBJ1-2	13	.	CSAGGGTDYGYTF	TGCAGCGCCGGGGGGGGGACTGATTATGGCTACACCTTC
TRBV28	few	TRBJ2-3	12	.	CASSFRLDTQYF	TGTGCCAGCAGCTTTCGACTAGATACGCAGTATTTT
TRBV2	.	TRBJ2-1	16	TRBD2	CASSESSGATYNEQFF	TGTGCCAGCAGTGAATCTAGCGGGGCTACCTACAATGAGCAGTTCTTC
TRBV25-1	many	TRBJ2-1	11	.	CASSPGNEQFF	TGTGCCAGCAGTCCAGGTAATGAGCAGTTCTTC
TRBV5-1	.	TRBJ2-5	18	.	CASSFVWGWAGILETQYF	TGCGCCAGCAGCTTTGTGTGGGGATGGGCCGGGATCCTGGAGACCCAGTACTTC
TRBV12-3/TRBV12-4	.	TRBJ2-3	13	TRBD2	CASTHGGTDTQYF	TGTGCCAGCACCCACGGGGGGACGGATACGCAGTATTTT
TRBV28	few	TRBJ1-1	13	TRBD1	CATRTGGGTEAFF	TGTGCCACCAGGACAGGGGGAGGCACTGAAGCTTTCTTT
TRBV20-1	many	TRBJ2-1	14	.	CSARDAQDYNEQFF	TGCAGTGCTAGAGATGCTCAGGACTACAATGAGCAGTTCTTC
TRBV12-3/TRBV12-4	few	TRBJ2-5	14	.	CASSLVGDRETQYF	TGTGCCAGCAGTTTGGTAGGAGACCGAGAGACCCAGTACTTC
TRBV5-1	few	TRBJ1-2	13	.	CASSSDKNYGYTF	TGCGCCAGCAGCTCCGACAAGAACTATGGCTACACCTTC
TRBV6-5	.	TRBJ2-7	17	TRBD1	CASSYPSSGQGRNEQYF	TGTGCCAGCAGTTACCCAAGTTCCGGACAGGGGAGGAACGAGCAGTACTTC
TRBV20-1	.	TRBJ1-5	14	TRBD1	CSAGTGGLGQPQHF	TGCAGTGCTGGGACAGGGGGCCTCGGTCAGCCCCAGCATTTT
TRBV12-3/TRBV12-4	few	TRBJ2-3	16	.	CASSPPYGGPTDTQYF	TGTGCCAGCAGTCCCCCCTACGGGGGACCCACAGATACGCAGTATTTT
TRBV3-1	few	TRBJ2-2	18	TRBD2	CASSQALAGGPLTGELFF	TGTGCCAGCAGCCAGGCTCTAGCGGGGGGGCCCTTGACCGGGGAGCTGTTTTTT
TRBV5-1	.	TRBJ2-1	16	.	CASSLALFLPRDEQFF	TGCGCCAGCAGCTTGGCCTTGTTCCTACCTAGGGATGAGCAGTTCTTC
TRBV29-1	.	TRBJ2-6	14	.	CSVDHPSGANVLTF	TGCAGCGTTGACCATCCGTCTGGGGCCAACGTCCTGACTTTC
TRBV29-1	.	TRBJ1-1	13	.	CSVDFGGYTEAFF	TGCAGCGTTGATTTTGGGGGGTACACTGAAGCTTTCTTT
TRBV9	few	TRBJ2-7	14	TRBD1	CASSVAGTGNEQYF	TGTGCCAGCAGCGTAGCCGGGACAGGGAACGAGCAGTACTTC
TRBV27	few	TRBJ2-1	17	TRBD2	CASSLSATSGIYNEQFF	TGTGCCAGCAGTTTGAGTGCTACTAGCGGAATTTACAATGAGCAGTTCTTC
TRBV5-1	few	TRBJ1-2	20	.	CASSLAIGDLARKQPSSYTF	TGCGCCAGCAGCTTGGCCATCGGAGACCTAGCGCGGAAGCAACCAAGCAGCTACACCTTC